The next 6 T cell receptor beta chains were all read from a single sample in a study of early T cells in non-severe SARS-CoV-2 infection (TCRdb year 2021). To prepare the library, 5' RACE was applied. Sequencing took place on a NextSeq 500. TCRdb reprocessing: public reads trimmed at Q25 with fastp, clones called with MiXCR, in-frame beta chains kept. Merged by CDR3 protein, the rows form single entries marked with the most common genes and DNA. The sample profile shows about 89,000 distinct CDR3 sequences; 16% of them were found once. The ten biggest clones cover 5% to 5.5% of the sample. This sample comprised whole blood, obtained at baseline. The receptor source for this set is an adult who was a healthcare worker with PCR-confirmed SARS-CoV-2 infection or an uninfected control (not recorded which).

In this sample, this clonotype turned up a few times. This sequence joins TRBV12-3 or TRBV12-4 and TRBJ2-1; D perhaps matches TRBD2 (6 bases). This CDR3 is 11 amino acids long. The germline V and J ends were trimmed by 8 bases and 9 bases, with 11 bases remaining between them. This CDR3 is CASGPRGEQFF. The CDR3 DNA reads TGTGCCAGCGGCCCGCGGGGTGAGCAGTTCTTC.

The chain has TRBV7-8 and TRBJ2-7, with 8 positions matching TRBD2. V shed 4 bases, J shed 7 bases, and the junction held 12 bases outside the gene matches. The germline CDR1 and CDR2 sequences are SGHVS and FQNEAQ. This CDR3 region has 15 residues. CDR3 sequence: CASSSSGTRATEQYF. CDR3 bases: TGTGCCAGCAGCTCATCCGGGACTAGGGCTACGGAGCAGTACTTC. The full variable domain, in which reference TRBV7-8 and TRBJ2-7 provide the parts outside the CDR3, is GAGVSQSPRYKVAKRGQDVALRCDPISGHVSLFWYQQALGQGPEFLTYFQNEAQLDKSGLPSDRFFAERPEGSVSTLKIQRTQQEDSAVYLCASSSSGTRATEQYFGPGTRLTVT.

The chain employs TRBV28 and TRBJ2-2; TRBD1 is a possible D gene (6 bases). Deletions cut 6 bases from V and 2 bases from J, with 10 bases between. This CDR3 has 14 residues. CDR1 and CDR2 (germline): MDHEN, SYDVKM. The CDR3 is CASRPGQNTGELFF. The CDR3, as DNA: TGTGCCAGCAGGCCGGGACAAAACACCGGGGAGCTGTTTTTT.

J is TRBJ2-1 and V is TRBV20-1; 9 nucleotides match TRBD1. CDR1 and CDR2 from the germline V gene are DFQATT and SNEGSKA (reference sequence). The CDR3 length is 11 residues. The ends lost 7 bases at V and 7 bases at J; junction bases unmatched: 2. The CDR3 bases are TGCAGTGGCGGACAGGGGAATGAGCAGTTCTTC. It is translated as CSGGQGNEQFF.

The chain combines TRBV7-2 with TRBJ2-1, with D unresolved. Germline CDR1 and CDR2: SGHTA and FQGNSA. The length of the CDR3 is 15 residues. Trimming shortened V by 5 bases and J by 7 bases, and 18 bases separated the two germline ends. CDR3 sequence reads: CASSPRIIQRNEQFF. For the CDR3, the DNA is TGTGCCAGCAGCCCCCGGATTATACAACGGAATGAGCAGTTCTTC.

The V call is TRBV7-8, the J call TRBJ2-7, with D tentatively TRBD2 (5 bases). The CDR3 is 14 residues long. The ends were cut back, 6 bases at V and 0 bases at J, with 12 bases in the middle. From germline, CDR1 is SGHVS and CDR2 FQNEAQ. The DNA for the CDR3 is TGTGCCAGCAGTCTCCTAGAGGGCTCCTACGAGCAGTACTTC. Encoded protein: CASSLLEGSYEQYF.